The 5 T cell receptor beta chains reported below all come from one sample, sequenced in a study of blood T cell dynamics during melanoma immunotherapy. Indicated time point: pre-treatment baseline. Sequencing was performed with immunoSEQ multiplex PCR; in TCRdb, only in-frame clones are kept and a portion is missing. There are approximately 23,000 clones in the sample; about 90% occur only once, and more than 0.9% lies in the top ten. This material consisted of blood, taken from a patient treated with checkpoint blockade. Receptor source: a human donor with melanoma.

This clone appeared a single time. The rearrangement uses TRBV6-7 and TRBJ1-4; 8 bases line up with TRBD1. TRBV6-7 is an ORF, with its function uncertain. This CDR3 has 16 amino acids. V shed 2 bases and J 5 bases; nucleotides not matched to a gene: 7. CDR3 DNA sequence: TGTGCCAGCAGTTACGGGGAGACAGGGGCAAATGAAAAACTGTTTTTT. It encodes CASSYGETGANEKLFF.

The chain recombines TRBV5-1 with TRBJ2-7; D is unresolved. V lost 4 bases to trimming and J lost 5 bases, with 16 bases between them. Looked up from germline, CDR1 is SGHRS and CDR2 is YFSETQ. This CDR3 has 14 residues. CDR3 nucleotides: TGCGCCAGCAGCACTACAGCCGTAATCGACGAGCAGTACTTC. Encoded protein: CASSTTAVIDEQYF.

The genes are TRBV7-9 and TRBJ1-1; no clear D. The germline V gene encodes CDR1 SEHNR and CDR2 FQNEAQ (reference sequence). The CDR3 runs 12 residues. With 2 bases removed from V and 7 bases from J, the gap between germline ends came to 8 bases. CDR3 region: CASSLKGVEAFF. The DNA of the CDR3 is TGTGCCAGCAGCTTAAAAGGAGTTGAAGCTTTCTTT.

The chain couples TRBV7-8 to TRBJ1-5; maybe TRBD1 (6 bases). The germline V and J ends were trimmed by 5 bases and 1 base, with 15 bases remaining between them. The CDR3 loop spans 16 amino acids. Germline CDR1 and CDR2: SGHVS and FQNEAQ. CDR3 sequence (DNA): TGTGCCAGCAGCAAAACAGGGTCGTCGAGCAATCAGCCCCAGCATTTT. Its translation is CASSKTGSSSNQPQHF. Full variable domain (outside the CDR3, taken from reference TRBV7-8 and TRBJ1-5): GAGVSQSPRYKVAKRGQDVALRCDPISGHVSLFWYQQALGQGPEFLTYFQNEAQLDKSGLPSDRFFAERPEGSVSTLKIQRTQQEDSAVYLCASSKTGSSSNQPQHFGDGTRLSIL.

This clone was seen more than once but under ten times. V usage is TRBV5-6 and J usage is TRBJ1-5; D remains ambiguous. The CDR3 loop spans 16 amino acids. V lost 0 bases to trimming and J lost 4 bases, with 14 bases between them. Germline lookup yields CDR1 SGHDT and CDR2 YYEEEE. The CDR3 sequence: CASSLGGSGYNQPQHF. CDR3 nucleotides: TGTGCCAGCAGCTTGGGCGGTTCGGGGTATAATCAGCCCCAGCATTTT.